What follows describes a single T cell receptor beta chain. The specificity of this receptor is unknown. It has no much larger one-base neighbor in the sample; base qualities were not kept. The data were obtained in a study of OX40 agonist ivuxolimab in advanced cancers. About the investigation overall: Ivuxolimab was an agonistic, fully human IgG2 monoclonal antibody directed against OX40 (CD134), a costimulatory receptor. Intravenous ivuxolimab was administered to patients every 2 weeks at six dose levels: 0.01, 0.1, 0.3, 1.5, 3 and 10 mg/kg. Of the approximately 50 dose-escalation patients, hepatocellular carcinoma was present in 19, melanoma in approximately 15, renal cell carcinoma in 9 and head and neck cancer in 9. A male proportion of nearly 85% and a mean age of about 60 years, ranging from about 20 to 79, were recorded for the dose-escalation cohort. Patients were allowed to have had prior anti-PD-1, anti-PD-L1 or anti-CTLA-4 therapy, and around 41% of the dose-escalation patients had previously received checkpoint inhibitors. Three dose-escalation patients achieved partial responses, one with hepatocellular carcinoma and two with cutaneous melanoma. The point of sequencing TCRbeta in the periphery was to test whether ivuxolimab changed TCR sequence diversity and drove clonal T-cell expansion. The paper describes the monotherapy dose-escalation part (N ≈ 52 patients) of the phase I trial of ivuxolimab.

Genomic DNA was extracted from sorted cells for sequencing of the TCRbeta CDR3 region. The immunoSEQ Assay was used for sequencing of TCRbeta CDR3 regions. TCRdb retrieved this table from immuneACCESS and kept in-frame rearrangements only. Not all clones are present; in checked studies, unresolved V genes account for under half, and no reason is known for the remainder. The sample records some 67,000 clones, approximately 81% of which are singletons. The ten top clones hold about 0.82% of the sample. What the authors observed across the whole study: The antigen specificity of the peripheral T cells that underwent clonal expansion was not determined. At doses of 0.1 to 3.0 mg/kg, clonal expansion of both CD4+ and CD8+ T cells in blood was seen between baseline and week 6. In the 0.1-3.0 mg/kg groups, partial responders had among the lowest normalized peripheral clonal expansion, particularly in CD8+ T cells. On average, CD8+ T cells showed more expanded clones than CD4+ T cells after ivuxolimab. Low levels of normalized T-cell clonal expansion were also seen in some patients who did not respond.

From the cysteine through the phenylalanine, the CDR3 covers 15 amino acids. The sequence is cut down to CDR3 DNA, 45 bases in frame from base 1. CDR1 and CDR2 were assigned from the germline V gene as SGHRS and YFSETQ. V ends up 5 bases short and J 2 bases short, with an unmatched junction base count of 6. Patients with a history of autoimmune disease or receiving systemic immunosuppression were excluded from the trial. Peripheral blood for TCR sequencing was collected from all dose cohorts at baseline, on cycle 4 day 1, and on cycle 7 day 1. Samples were obtained from an open-label, multicenter, first-in-human phase I dose-escalation trial of ivuxolimab. The trial enrolled adults with locally advanced or metastatic head and neck squamous cell, hepatocellular, melanoma or renal cell carcinoma. CD4+ and CD8+ T cells were sorted separately from peripheral blood before TCR sequencing.

The input for sequencing was CD4+ or CD8+ T cells sorted from blood, taken in a trial of the OX40 agonist ivuxolimab. The chain joins TRBV5-1 to TRBJ2-7, and TRBD1 matches 11 of the central bases. The TCR sequence derives from an adult with an advanced solid tumor such as melanoma, head and neck, liver or kidney cancer. The DNA sequence reads TGCGCCAGCAGATCCGGGACAGGGGGGCCCTACGAGCAGTACTTC. It specifies CASRSGTGGPYEQYF.